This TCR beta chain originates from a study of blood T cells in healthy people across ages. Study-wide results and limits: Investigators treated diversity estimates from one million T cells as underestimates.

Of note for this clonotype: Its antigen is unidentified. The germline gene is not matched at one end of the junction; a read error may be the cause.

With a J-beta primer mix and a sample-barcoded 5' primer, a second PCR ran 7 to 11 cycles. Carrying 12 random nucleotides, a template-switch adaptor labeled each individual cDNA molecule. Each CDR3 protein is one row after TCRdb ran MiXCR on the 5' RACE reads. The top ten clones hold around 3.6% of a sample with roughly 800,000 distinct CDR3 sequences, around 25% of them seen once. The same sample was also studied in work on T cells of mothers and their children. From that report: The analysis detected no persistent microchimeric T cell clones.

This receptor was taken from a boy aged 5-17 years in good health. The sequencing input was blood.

CDR3 sequence (DNA): TGCAGCGTTGAGTACACAGGTGAACTAGCCGAAAACATTCAGTACTTC. Protein: CSVEYTGELAENIQYF. The rearrangement uses TRBV29-1 and TRBJ2-4, with D perhaps TRBD2 (6 bases). The germline V gene encodes CDR1 SQVTM and CDR2 ANQGSEA. The CDR3 runs to 16 residues.